Presented here are 19 T cell receptor beta chains from one specimen sequenced in a study of cytomegalovirus exposure and HLA in healthy donors. Both 60 Vbeta primers and 13 Jbeta primers went into the PCR. Clones were sequenced by immunoSEQ multiplex PCR, and TCRdb holds only the in-frame ones, with some missing. The profile shows 100,000 to 150,000 clones, approximately 85% of them singletons. Sequencing used PBMCs. The receptor source for this set is a boy aged 5-17 years in good health and CMV-seronegative.

The genes are TRBV5-1 and TRBJ2-2; 9 bases are shared with TRBD1. CDR3 length: 17 amino acids. With V trimmed by 4 bases and J by 4 bases, 11 bases remained unmatched. CDR1 is SGHRS, CDR2 YFSETQ, per germline. The CDR3 loop is CASSQRAGTGSTGELFF. The CDR3 DNA sequence: TGCGCCAGCAGCCAAAGAGCCGGGACAGGGAGCACCGGGGAGCTGTTTTTT.

The gene calls are TRBV6-6 and TRBJ1-2; possible D gene TRBD1, 6 bases. Germline CDR1 MNHNY, CDR2 SVGAGI (reference sequence). This CDR3 has 16 residues. With 6 bases removed from V and 8 bases from J, the gap between germline ends came to 25 bases. CDR3 sequence (DNA): TGTGCCAGCAGCCCCCCCAGCCTCTCAGGGGCGCAGGGCTACACCTTC. It translates to CASSPPSLSGAQGYTF.

The rearrangement links TRBV6-1 to TRBJ1-5, with D unclear. CDR3 length: 19 residues. The germline gives CDR1 MNHNS, CDR2 SASEGT. V lost 2 bases, J lost 0 bases, and 20 bases lay in between. CDR3 sequence reads: CASSEPRLAAHISNQPQHF. CDR3 sequence (DNA): TGTGCCAGCAGTGAACCCCGACTAGCGGCTCATATTAGCAATCAGCCCCAGCATTTT.

This sequence joins TRBV5-6 and TRBJ2-5, with D tentatively TRBD2 (5 bases). There are 14 residues in the CDR3. Germline CDR1 is SGHDT and CDR2 is YYEEEE. Between the trimmed V and J ends, which lost 2 bases and 0 bases, there was a span of 8 bases. The CDR3 is CASSLPTNQETQYF. The CDR3 DNA reads as TGTGCCAGCAGCTTACCGACTAACCAAGAGACCCAGTACTTC.

The chain carries TRBV6-5 and TRBJ2-5; 11 positions agree with TRBD1. V trimming: 2 bases; J trimming: 11 bases; junction bases outside the gene matches: 4. This CDR3 has 13 amino acids. CDR1 is MNHEY and CDR2 is SVGAGI in the germline V gene. CDR3 sequence: CASSYGTGGEQYF. The CDR3 DNA reads TGTGCCAGCAGTTACGGGACAGGGGGTGAGCAGTACTTC.

This clone was counted once. The CDR3 coding sequence is TGTGCCAGCAGGAGGCCGAGACAGGGGTCGGGAGAGACCCAGTACTTC. This encodes CASRRPRQGSGETQYF. J is TRBJ2-5 and V is TRBV28, with 8 bases identical to TRBD1. V lost 6 bases and J lost 4; bases outside the gene matches: 13. This CDR3 region has 16 residues. Germline assignment: CDR1 MDHEN and CDR2 SYDVKM.

J is TRBJ2-3 and V is TRBV20-1; 11 nucleotides agree with TRBD1. CDR1 and CDR2 from the germline V gene are DFQATT and SNEGSKA (reference sequence). The CDR3 consists of 11 residues. The CDR3 is CSPGQGGTQYF. As DNA, the CDR3 is TGCAGCCCGGGACAGGGGGGTACGCAGTATTTT.

The chain couples TRBV7-2 to TRBJ2-5, with 8 bases that match TRBD2. The germline CDR1 and CDR2 sequences are SGHTA and FQGNSA. Unmatched junction bases numbered 4, after V lost 3 bases and J lost 4 bases. The length of the CDR3 is 14 residues. CDR3 loop: CASSFAGGRETQYF. The CDR3 nucleotides read TGTGCCAGCAGCTTTGCGGGAGGTCGAGAGACCCAGTACTTC.

This rearrangement joins TRBV5-1 to TRBJ2-1, with 9 bases matching TRBD2. V was clipped by 0 bases and J by 7 bases; unmatched bases: 20. Germline loops: CDR1 SGHRS, CDR2 YFSETQ. The CDR3 has 20 amino acids. The CDR3 spells CASSLAASGPGSGGKNEQFF. The DNA of the CDR3 is TGCGCCAGCAGCTTGGCTGCTAGTGGGCCAGGTAGCGGGGGAAAGAATGAGCAGTTCTTC.

This clone was seen only once. The chain links TRBV4-2 to TRBJ2-1; perhaps TRBD1 as D (6 bases). The CDR3 loop spans 17 amino acids. Between the trimmed V and J ends, which lost 1 base and 12 bases, there was a span of 25 bases. The V gene's germline CDR1 is LGHNA and CDR2 YNFKEQ. The DNA of the CDR3 is TGTGCCAGCAGCCAAGTCGTTTTGCAGGGGACCCTCTTCGGGCAGTTCTTC. It encodes CASSQVVLQGTLFGQFF.

The rearrangement links TRBV5-4 to TRBJ1-2, with a weak D call TRBD1 (5 bases). Germline CDR1 reads SGHNT; CDR2 reads YYREEE (reference sequence). The germline V and J ends were trimmed by 4 bases and 2 bases, with 15 bases remaining between them. The CDR3 loop spans 15 amino acids. The CDR3 spells CASSGEDSGNYGYTF. As DNA, the CDR3 is TGTGCCAGCAGCGGGGAAGATTCAGGGAACTATGGCTACACCTTC.

The chain couples TRBV27 to TRBJ2-7; 10 positions match TRBD2. V shed 8 bases, J shed 2 bases, and the junction held 3 bases outside the gene matches. The CDR3 is 13 amino acids. Per germline, CDR1 MNHEY and CDR2 SMNVEV (reference sequence). CDR3 protein: CASVGLAAYEQYF. CDR3 sequence (DNA): TGTGCCAGCGTTGGACTAGCGGCCTACGAGCAGTACTTC.

The chain has TRBV5-4 and TRBJ1-1, with 10 bases identical to TRBD1. The V and J ends lost 4 bases and 4 bases, in that order; junction bases with no gene match: 4. Germline V CDR1 and CDR2: SGHNT, YYREEE (reference sequence). The CDR3 covers 14 residues. The CDR3 is CASSGTGAGTEAFF. The CDR3, as DNA: TGTGCCAGCAGCGGGACAGGGGCGGGCACTGAAGCTTTCTTT.

The rearrangement links TRBV9 to TRBJ2-1, with D possibly matching TRBD1 (6 bases). The V gene lost 0 bases and the J gene lost 1 base, with 17 bases spanning the gap. The CDR3 is 18 residues long. CDR1 is SGDLS, CDR2 YYNGEE, per germline. This chain's CDR3 is CASSVEGDPTRSYNEQFF. The CDR3 nucleotides are TGTGCCAGCAGCGTAGAGGGGGACCCAACTAGGTCCTACAATGAGCAGTTCTTC.

The chain links TRBV2 to TRBJ1-1; possible D gene TRBD1, 6 bases. CDR3 length: 14 amino acids. Germline-derived CDR1 and CDR2 are SNHLY and FYNNEI. The V and J ends lost 6 bases and 5 bases respectively, with 16 bases between them. The CDR3 DNA sequence: TGTGCCAGCAGCTACCGGACAGCCGAGACTGAAGCTTTCTTT. Encoded protein: CASSYRTAETEAFF.

This chain connects TRBV27 to TRBJ1-5; 9 bases agree with TRBD1. V shed 8 bases, J shed 5 bases, and the junction held 10 bases outside the gene matches. Germline values: CDR1 MNHEY, CDR2 SMNVEV (reference sequence). This CDR3 comprises 15 residues. CDR3 sequence: CASSNPGTGHQPQHF. CDR3 DNA sequence: TGTGCCAGCTCAAATCCCGGGACAGGGCATCAGCCCCAGCATTTT.

This clone was seen more than once but under ten times. The chain recombines TRBV30 with TRBJ1-1; possibly TRBD1 for D (5 bases). V gave up 2 bases and J gave up 8 bases, with 15 bases separating them. The length of the CDR3 is 13 residues. In germline, CDR1 is GTSNPN, CDR2 SVGIG (reference sequence). The CDR3 DNA reads as TGTGCCTGGAGTAAGGGGCGATATGAGGAAGCTTTCTTT. Its protein product is CAWSKGRYEEAFF.

The rearrangement joins TRBV7-2 to TRBJ1-6, with 11 bases matching TRBD1. The CDR3 has 17 amino acids. Losses at the gene ends were 4 bases for V and 4 bases for J; bases not matched to a gene: 6. From germline, CDR1 is SGHTA and CDR2 FQGNSA. DNA for the CDR3: TGTGCCAGCAGCTCCAGGACAGGGGGCCGGTATAATTCACCCCTCCACTTT. Amino acid sequence: CASSSRTGGRYNSPLHF. Based on the CDR3 plus reference TRBV7-2 and TRBJ1-6, the full variable domain is GAGVSQSPSNKVTEKGKDVELRCDPISGHTALYWYRQSLGQGLEFLIYFQGNSAPDKSGLPSDRFSAERTGGSVSTLTIQRTQQEDSAVYLCASSSRTGGRYNSPLHFGNGTRLTVT.

The rearrangement joins TRBV6-5 to TRBJ1-2; TRBD1 agrees at 8 bases. CDR3 length: 15 residues. Germline CDR1 MNHEY, CDR2 SVGAGI. The ends lost 0 bases at V and 3 bases at J; junction bases unmatched: 3. CDR3 amino acids: CASSYSMGQDYGYTF. The CDR3 DNA sequence: TGTGCCAGCAGTTACTCGATGGGACAGGACTATGGCTACACCTTC.